This TCR beta chain was profiled in a study of blood T cell repertoires in COVID-19. Authors' processing steps: Amplification from reference gene primers served as the basis for estimated nucleated cell counts. Profiled with immunoSEQ multiplex PCR; TCRdb holds only in-frame clones, not every one. V, J and clone size are those of that table, while D and trimming were read from the DNA. The top ten clones hold roughly 2.5% of a sample with some 75,000 clones, roughly 84% of them seen once. This CDR3 has 17 residues. The V end was cut by 1 base, the J end by 0 bases, with 13 bases between. Germline loops: CDR1 LGHNA, CDR2 YNFKEQ.

The V gene is TRBV4-2, the J gene TRBJ2-1; D is ambiguous. The sample taken for sequencing was peripheral blood. The clonotype was recovered from an older man with active or convalescent COVID-19. CDR3 in amino acids: CASSQVSTGGSYNEQFF. The DNA for the CDR3 is TGTGCCAGCAGCCAAGTCTCTACCGGCGGCTCCTACAATGAGCAGTTCTTC.